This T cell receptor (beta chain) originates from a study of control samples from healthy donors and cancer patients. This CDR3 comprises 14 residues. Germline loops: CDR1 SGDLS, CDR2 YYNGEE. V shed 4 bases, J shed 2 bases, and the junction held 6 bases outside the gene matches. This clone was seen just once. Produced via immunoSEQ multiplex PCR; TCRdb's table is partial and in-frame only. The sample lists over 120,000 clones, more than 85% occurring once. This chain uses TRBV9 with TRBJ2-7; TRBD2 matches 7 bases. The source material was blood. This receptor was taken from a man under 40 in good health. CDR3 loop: CASSPAAGAYEQYF. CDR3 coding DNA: TGTGCCAGCAGCCCCGCGGCGGGGGCCTACGAGCAGTACTTC.